This entry features one T cell receptor beta chain sequence. The antigen is not known. For the second PCR, which ran for 7 to 11 cycles, a sample-barcoded 5' primer and a J-beta primer mix were used. TCRdb fed the 5' RACE reads into MiXCR, producing one record per CDR3 protein. The table has 450,000 to 700,000 distinct CDR3 sequences, 27% seen once. The people who gave samples were healthy Caucasians from Russia, aged roughly 6 to 100. This specimen comes from a study of blood T cells in healthy people across ages. Study observations and caveats: Shifts in expanded clonotypes may have been confounded by donor CMV status, which was unknown. Comparison with aged donors showed that long-lived donors had more naive CD4+ cells and higher diversity. Observed TCR beta diversity per million T cells went down as age went up. This fall followed a roughly linear course with age.

Sequencing input: blood. The sequence was obtained from a woman in her 70s in good health.

As DNA, the CDR3 is TGTGCCAGCAGCCTGGACAGGCAGCGCGAGCAGTACTTC. Translation gives CASSLDRQREQYF. The chain links TRBV7-9 to TRBJ2-7; 7 bases line up with TRBD1. The CDR3 is made up of 13 amino acids. Germline CDR1 SEHNR, CDR2 FQNEAQ (reference sequence). V lost 5 bases to trimming and J lost 6 bases; unmatched junction nucleotides: 7.